One sample yielded the 28 T cell receptor beta chains listed below, sequenced in a study of T cells expressing NK-cell markers. Each CDR3 protein gets one entry in TCRdb, which reprocessed the 5' RACE reads and gives no DNA. This repertoire comprises some 440,000 distinct CDR3 sequences; its ten largest clones make up roughly 1.4%. Sequencing was done on a sample of blood T cells: a sorted CD56 or NKG2C T cell subset, CD4+ or CD8+ T cells, or bulk PBMC T cells (not recorded which). All receptors derive from a woman aged 50 to 60 in good health.

J is TRBJ2-1 and V is TRBV6-1; TCRdb reports TRBD2, a call that lacks DNA to check it against. The germline CDR1 and CDR2 sequences are MNHNS and SASEGT. This CDR3 contains 16 residues. The CDR3 reads CASSEGAAGGPNEQFF.

This chain uses TRBV12-3 or TRBV12-4 with TRBJ1-1; the D gene TCRdb calls, TRBD1, cannot be checked with no DNA. The CDR3 runs 16 residues. CDR3 protein: CASRPPGGAGGTEAFF.

The rearrangement joins TRBV5-1 to TRBJ2-5; TCRdb's D gene call, TRBD1, goes unchecked for lack of DNA. Germline CDR1 reads SGHRS; CDR2 reads YFSETQ. CDR3 length equals 17 residues. The CDR3 sequence: CASSLGQGALSQETQYF.

The chain carries TRBV5-6 and TRBJ2-1; TCRdb's D call, TRBD1, is unchecked because there is no DNA. CDR3 length: 16 amino acids. CDR1 SGHDT and CDR2 YYEEEE come from the germline V gene. This chain's CDR3 is CASSLAGDRAPNEQFF.

Here the CDR3 reads CASRLAYEQFF. The chain has TRBV6-1 and TRBJ2-1; TCRdb returns TRBD2, unconfirmable since there is no DNA. The CDR3 totals 11 residues. From germline, CDR1 is MNHNS and CDR2 SASEGT.

The rearrangement uses TRBV5-1 and TRBJ2-5; TCRdb designates TRBD1, a call that cannot be tested without DNA. This CDR3 has 15 amino acids. CDR1 is SGHRS, CDR2 YFSETQ, per germline. Here the CDR3 reads CASSSSGQNQETQYF.

This chain links TRBV11-2 with TRBJ2-1; TCRdb designates TRBD1, a call that cannot be tested without DNA. The CDR3 sequence is 13 residues long. In germline, CDR1 is SGHAT, CDR2 FQNNGV. CDR3 residues: CASSAKQGIEQFF.

The rearrangement links TRBV5-5 to TRBJ1-2; the TCRdb call, TRBD1, lacks DNA for checking. This CDR3 comprises 16 residues. Germline CDR1 and CDR2: SGHKS and YYEKEE (reference sequence). This chain's CDR3 is CASSWGGSGGLYGYTF.

The gene calls are TRBV5-1 and TRBJ2-5; the TRBD2 assignment by TCRdb is unverifiable without DNA. CDR1 is SGHRS, CDR2 YFSETQ, per germline. This CDR3 has 16 residues. CDR3: CASRTGTSGSRETQYF.

J is TRBJ2-1 and V is TRBV5-4; as DNA is missing, the TRBD2 call by TCRdb cannot be tested. This CDR3 region has 15 residues. Germline V CDR1 and CDR2: SGHNT, YYREEE (reference sequence). The CDR3 is CASSPAAALPNEQFF.

The V call is TRBV7-9, the J call TRBJ2-6; TCRdb's D gene call, TRBD2, goes unchecked for lack of DNA. CDR3 length: 15 residues. CDR1 is SEHNR, CDR2 FQNEAQ, per germline (reference sequence). The CDR3 spells CASSSGRDGANVLTF.

The chain uses TRBV3-1 and TRBJ2-1; as DNA is missing, the TRBD1 call by TCRdb cannot be tested. Germline V gene lookup returns CDR1 LGHDT and CDR2 YNNKEL (reference sequence). The CDR3 contains 18 residues. CDR3 in amino acids: CASSQDTIAAEGVNEQFF.

The V and J genes are TRBV20-1 and TRBJ1-1; without DNA, the TCRdb call of TRBD1 cannot be checked. The CDR3 contains 15 residues. From germline, CDR1 is DFQATT and CDR2 SNEGSKA (reference sequence). CDR3 sequence: CSATGTGAPNTEAFF.

J is TRBJ1-1 and V is TRBV7-2. Germline CDR1 and CDR2: SGHTA and FQGNSA. This CDR3 contains 15 residues. The CDR3 region is CASSPELKVNTEAFF.

J is TRBJ2-2 and V is TRBV2; the TCRdb D gene call, TRBD2, has no DNA to confirm it. Per germline, CDR1 SNHLY and CDR2 FYNNEI. The CDR3 runs 15 residues. The CDR3 reads CASSGAVAGTGELFF.

The rearrangement joins TRBV9 to TRBJ1-2. The CDR3 is 12 residues long. From germline, CDR1 is SGDLS and CDR2 YYNGEE. CDR3 amino acids: CASSVTGMGYTF. Full variable domain (remainder filled in from reference TRBV9 and TRBJ1-2): DSGVTQTPKHLITATGQRVTLRCSPRSGDLSVYWYQQSLDQGLQFLIQYYNGEERAKGNILERFSAQQFPDLHSELNLSSLELGDSALYFCASSVTGMGYTFGSGTRLTVV.

This rearrangement joins TRBV7-9 to TRBJ1-5; TCRdb outputs TRBD1, but without DNA this stays unchecked. The CDR3 consists of 16 residues. Germline V gene data show CDR1 as SEHNR and CDR2 as FQNEAQ (reference sequence). The CDR3 spells CASSKSQGFGNQPQHF.

The chain recombines TRBV14 with TRBJ2-2; with no DNA, the TCRdb D assignment of TRBD2 cannot be verified. The CDR3 is made up of 14 amino acids. The V gene's germline CDR1 is SGHDN and CDR2 FVKESK. The CDR3 protein is CASSRDFRDGELFF.

The CDR3 region is CASLVSYSYNEQFF. The rearrangement uses TRBV6-1 and TRBJ2-1. Germline V gives CDR1 MNHNS, CDR2 SASEGT. The length of the CDR3 is 14 residues.

The rearrangement joins TRBV7-9 to TRBJ1-6. The CDR3 covers 14 residues. The germline gives CDR1 SEHNR, CDR2 FQNEAQ (reference sequence). CDR3 in amino acids: CASSLAGTAPPLHF.

V gene TRBV12-3 or TRBV12-4 combines with J gene TRBJ1-2; TCRdb reports TRBD1, a call that lacks DNA to check it against. This CDR3 is 15 amino acids long. The CDR3 spells CASSLGSQGSRGYTF.

V gene TRBV11-2 combines with J gene TRBJ2-5; TCRdb indicates TRBD1, and absent DNA this call remains unverified. Per germline, CDR1 SGHAT and CDR2 FQNNGV. The CDR3 is 16 residues long. CDR3 protein: CASSLMGRVNQETQYF. Complete variable domain (other parts from reference TRBV11-2 and TRBJ2-5): EAGVAQSPRYKIIEKRQSVAFWCNPISGHATLYWYQQILGQGPKLLIQFQNNGVVDDSQLPKDRFSAERLKGVDSTLKIQPAKLEDSAVYLCASSLMGRVNQETQYFGPGTRLLVL.

The rearrangement links TRBV5-4 to TRBJ1-1; TCRdb indicates TRBD1, and absent DNA this call remains unverified. The length of the CDR3 is 15 residues. Germline V gene data show CDR1 as SGHNT and CDR2 as YYREEE (reference sequence). The CDR3 spells CASSLATGVNTEAFF.

V gene TRBV7-9 combines with J gene TRBJ1-1; without DNA, the TCRdb call of TRBD1 cannot be checked. Germline V gives CDR1 SEHNR, CDR2 FQNEAQ (reference sequence). The CDR3 extends over 17 amino acids. The CDR3 reads CASSGDRGRFMNTEAFF.

J is TRBJ2-1 and V is TRBV3-1; TCRdb designates TRBD1, a call that cannot be tested without DNA. Germline V gene data show CDR1 as LGHDT and CDR2 as YNNKEL (reference sequence). The CDR3 runs to 14 residues. This CDR3 is CASTGAGWYNEQFF.

The chain recombines TRBV15 with TRBJ2-1; the TRBD1 assignment by TCRdb is unverifiable without DNA. The CDR3 covers 15 residues. Germline lookup yields CDR1 LNHNV and CDR2 YYDKDF (reference sequence). The chain's CDR3 is CATSSRDSTYNEQFF.

The chain has TRBV6-5 and TRBJ1-1; TCRdb's D call, TRBD1, is unchecked because there is no DNA. Germline V lookup: CDR1 MNHEY, CDR2 SVGAGI. The CDR3 length is 15 residues. CDR3 region: CASKDRGSVNTEAFF.

The chain employs TRBV20-1 and TRBJ2-1. The CDR3 runs 12 residues. Germline CDR1 is DFQATT and CDR2 is SNEGSKA (reference sequence). The CDR3 protein is CSARAYAGEQFF.